These 7 T cell receptor beta chains were all obtained from the same sample, sequenced in a study of glioma-infiltrating T cells listed by TCRdb under 2016. This sample was sequenced with an Illumina MiSeq. TCR alpha and beta CDR3 regions were amplified with the iRepertoire nested amplicon-rescue multiplex PCR (arm-PCR) platform from RNA. Clones were called with MiXCR by TCRdb after fastp trimmed the public reads at Q25, and only in-frame beta chains were retained. Here each entry gathers all rows of one CDR3 protein and keeps the most common genes and DNA. The sample table contains around 350,000 distinct CDR3 sequences; only one count was recorded for roughly 41% of them. Together, the top ten hold about 12% of the sample. The sequencing input was glioma tissue, nonneoplastic brain tissue, or PBMCs (not recorded which). These receptors all come from a human donor with low-grade glioma or glioblastoma, undergoing nonglioma brain surgery, or in good health (not recorded which).

This clonotype was picked up one time. The chain joins TRBV25-1 to TRBJ2-7; D may be TRBD1 (6 bases). Per germline, CDR1 MGHDK and CDR2 SYGVNS. CDR3 length: 13 residues. V was pared by 9 bases and J by 3 bases, with 15 bases between. CDR3 loop: CASTDRNNYEQYF. As DNA, the CDR3 is TGTGCCAGTACGGACAGAAATAACTACGAGCAGTACTTC.

This clonotype was seen at least ten times. This chain joins TRBV28 and TRBJ2-7; D unclear. The V gene lost 5 bases and the J gene lost 2 bases, with 10 bases spanning the gap. Germline CDR1 reads MDHEN; CDR2 reads SYDVKM. The CDR3 covers 13 residues. Here the CDR3 reads CASSPPPAYEQYF. As DNA, the CDR3 is TGTGCCAGCAGTCCCCCGCCGGCCTACGAGCAGTACTTC.

This clonotype was observed once. V gene TRBV24-1 combines with J gene TRBJ1-5; 9 bases fit TRBD1. This CDR3 has 13 amino acids. J gave up 6 bases and V 7 bases, and 3 bases lay outside the gene matches. From germline, CDR1 is KGHDR and CDR2 SFDVKD. CDR3 DNA sequence: TGTGCCACCAGCGGGACAGGGAGTCAGCCCCAGCATTTT. This gives the protein CATSGTGSQPQHF.

This clonotype was found a few times. The genes are TRBV2 and TRBJ1-5; no reliable D call. The CDR3 totals 10 residues. V lost 6 bases and J lost 7, with 4 bases in between. Germline V gene lookup returns CDR1 SNHLY and CDR2 FYNNEI. CDR3 nucleotide sequence: TGTGCCAGCAGGGTGCAGCCCCAGCATTTT. This encodes CASRVQPQHF.

The V and J genes are TRBV20-1 and TRBJ2-4; no clear D gene. V dropped 3 bases and J dropped 1 base, with 13 bases sitting between them. The CDR3 consists of 15 residues. In germline, CDR1 is DFQATT, CDR2 SNEGSKA (reference sequence). The CDR3 DNA reads as TGCAGTGCTAGGATTTCTCGGAAGGCCAAAAACATTCAGTACTTC. Translating it yields CSARISRKAKNIQYF.

The V and J genes are TRBV5-1 and TRBJ2-5, with 10 bases matching TRBD2. There are 16 residues in the CDR3. Losses at the gene ends were 4 bases for V and 3 bases for J; bases not matched to a gene: 9. The germline V gene has CDR1 SGHRS and CDR2 YFSETQ. CDR3 nucleotide sequence: TGCGCCAGCAGCACATTTCTAGCGGGAGCAGAAGAGACCCAGTACTTC. Translated: CASSTFLAGAEETQYF.

This clonotype was seen at least ten times. This rearrangement joins TRBV6-1 to TRBJ1-5; 7 nucleotides match TRBD1. CDR1 is MNHNS, CDR2 SASEGT, per germline. This CDR3 spans 16 amino acids. J lost 3 bases, V lost 1 base, and 6 bases had no gene match. The CDR3 sequence: CASSEGQGRYNQPQHF. The CDR3 DNA is TGTGCCAGCAGTGAAGGACAGGGCCGCTACAATCAGCCCCAGCATTTT.